Listed below are T cell receptor beta chains from one sample, sequenced in a study of cytomegalovirus exposure and HLA in healthy donors. Using immunoSEQ multiplex PCR, the repertoire was profiled, and TCRdb retains in-frame clones only, with some absent. The sample lists 150,000 or so clones, about 80% seen once, with 4.5% to 6% in the top ten. The sample taken for sequencing was PBMCs. The receptor set was obtained from a man aged 30 to 39 in good health and CMV-seropositive. Both conserved end residues are part of each CDR3. The D gene is left open where the match is weak. Clone size is given for some rows only: seen once, a few or many times, or a class if the clone is expanded.

d_gene,v_gene,j_gene,abundance,CDR3aa,CDR3nt
TRBD1,TRBV19,TRBJ1-2,NA,CATETGGGYTF,TGTGCCACCGAAACAGGGGGCGGCTACACCTTC
NA,TRBV5-5,TRBJ2-7,NA,CASSTTVNSYEQYF,TGTGCCAGCAGCACGACAGTGAACTCCTACGAGCAGTACTTC
NA,TRBV6-6,TRBJ2-7,NA,CASSYSEQVPYEQYF,TGTGCCAGCAGTTACTCGGAACAGGTACCCTACGAGCAGTACTTC
NA,TRBV6-1,TRBJ1-1,NA,CASSEDRVNTEAFF,TGTGCCAGCAGTGAAGACAGGGTCAACACTGAAGCTTTCTTT
NA,TRBV28,TRBJ2-2,NA,CASNRAGNTGELFF,TGTGCCAGCAATAGAGCAGGGAACACCGGGGAGCTGTTTTTT
NA,TRBV27,TRBJ2-3,NA,CASSFGGSSTDTQYF,TGTGCCAGCAGTTTTGGCGGATCTAGCACAGATACGCAGTATTTT
NA,TRBV28,TRBJ1-5,NA,CASSFDQPQHF,TGTGCCAGCAGTTTCGATCAGCCCCAGCATTTT
TRBD2,TRBV4-1,TRBJ2-1,NA,CASSPRLAAYNEQFF,TGCGCCAGCAGCCCCAGACTAGCGGCCTACAATGAGCAGTTCTTC
TRBD2,TRBV29-1,TRBJ2-5,once,CSVESGGPGTQYF,TGCAGCGTTGAGTCGGGAGGGCCTGGGACCCAGTACTTC
TRBD2,TRBV6-5,TRBJ2-3,once,CASSYSTSPTDTQYF,TGTGCCAGCAGTTACTCGACTAGCCCCACAGATACGCAGTATTTT
NA,TRBV19,TRBJ1-6,NA,CASSSGSVFNSPLHF,TGTGCCAGTAGTAGTGGCAGCGTATTTAATTCACCCCTCCACTTT
TRBD1,TRBV7-9,TRBJ2-7,once,CASSARDSSYEQYF,TGTGCCAGCAGCGCCCGGGACAGTTCCTACGAGCAGTACTTC
TRBD2,TRBV7-2,TRBJ2-7,once,CASSLNRLAGLEQYF,TGTGCCAGCAGCTTGAACAGGCTAGCGGGACTCGAGCAGTACTTC
NA,TRBV28,TRBJ1-1,NA,CASHRQVGMNTEAFF,TGTGCCAGCCACCGACAGGTTGGCATGAACACTGAAGCTTTCTTT
NA,TRBV27,TRBJ2-1,NA,CASSKIRGSAHNEQFF,TGTGCCAGCAGTAAAATCCGGGGTTCGGCCCATAATGAGCAGTTCTTC
TRBD1,TRBV4-1,TRBJ1-1,NA,CASSQVYWRDRGNTEAFF,TGCGCCAGCAGCCAAGTTTATTGGAGGGACAGGGGGAACACTGAAGCTTTCTTT
TRBD1,TRBV5-5,TRBJ1-6,NA,CASSLQGQGNSPLHF,TGTGCCAGCAGCTTACAGGGACAGGGGAATTCACCCCTCCACTTT
TRBD1,TRBV6-5,TRBJ2-7,NA,CASRYDRVAEQYF,TGTGCCAGCAGATACGACAGGGTCGCCGAGCAGTACTTC
NA,TRBV5-1,TRBJ1-2,once,CASSLPGVLGYTF,TGCGCCAGCAGCTTGCCGGGGGTTCTTGGCTACACCTTC
NA,TRBV7-2,TRBJ1-6,many,CASSSKTGSLNSPLHF,TGTGCCAGCAGCTCTAAGACAGGATCTTTAAATTCACCCCTCCACTTT
NA,TRBV19,TRBJ1-2,NA,CASSIVAGGDYGYTF,TGTGCCAGTAGTATCGTGGCCGGGGGGGACTATGGCTACACCTTC
TRBD2,TRBV6-1,TRBJ2-5,few,CASGLAGGSQETQYF,TGTGCCAGCGGACTAGCGGGGGGCTCGCAAGAGACCCAGTACTTC
NA,TRBV28,TRBJ1-5,once,CAVTTGIHQPQHF,TGTGCCGTTACAACAGGGATCCATCAGCCCCAGCATTTT
TRBD1,TRBV2,TRBJ2-7,NA,CASGDRQAYEQYF,TGTGCCAGCGGGGACAGACAGGCTTACGAGCAGTACTTC
TRBD1,TRBV25-1,TRBJ1-3,NA,CASSEYPRTGSGNTIYF,TGTGCCAGCAGTGAATACCCCCGGACAGGCTCTGGAAACACCATATATTTT
TRBD1,TRBV7-9,TRBJ1-5,NA,CASSLGVEGARQPQHF,TGTGCCAGCAGCTTGGGGGTTGAGGGGGCCCGTCAGCCCCAGCATTTT
NA,TRBV6-5,TRBJ1-4,NA,CASSYSGGEKLFF,TGTGCCAGCAGTTACTCGGGAGGCGAAAAACTGTTTTTT
TRBD2,TRBV10-2,TRBJ2-5,once,CASSPSGRERETQYF,TGCGCCAGCAGTCCTAGCGGGAGGGAGAGAGAGACCCAGTACTTC